The 22 T cell receptor beta chains reported below all come from one sample, sequenced in a study of Graves' ophthalmopathy and Graves' hyperthyroidism. The TCR beta CDR3 regions underwent amplification from RNA transcripts. After a first-round RT-PCR with HTBI primers, a second-round multiplex PCR was run. Using its own MiXCR run on the multiplex PCR reads, TCRdb lists one record per CDR3 protein. Here the sample spans about 620,000 distinct CDR3 sequences, 22% being singletons. Input material: peripheral blood. These receptors came from a woman aged 18-35 years with stable Graves' hyperthyroidism. Some clones in this sample may be carry-over from other donors' samples.

This chain's CDR3 is CASSSSGSSGDTQYF. The CDR3 DNA sequence: TGTGCCAGCAGCTCTAGCGGGAGTTCAGGAGATACGCAGTATTTT. V usage is TRBV12-3 or TRBV12-4 and J usage is TRBJ2-3; 10 bases fit TRBD2. Losses at the gene ends were 6 bases for V and 5 bases for J; bases not matched to a gene: 8. The CDR3 is 15 residues long.

The J gene is TRBJ2-2, the V gene TRBV7-9; D gene unclear. This CDR3 has 14 amino acids. V dropped 8 bases and J dropped 4 bases, with 14 bases sitting between them. From germline, CDR1 is SEHNR and CDR2 FQNEAQ (reference sequence). The CDR3 DNA reads as TGTGCCAGCGCGATGGTCCCGGGCACCGGGGAGCTGTTTTTT. It yields the protein CASAMVPGTGELFF.

This chain links TRBV5-1 with TRBJ1-6, with no clear D. The germline V gene encodes CDR1 SGHRS and CDR2 YFSETQ. The CDR3 runs to 15 residues. Trimming removed 0 bases at V and 7 bases at J, with 11 bases between. In DNA, the CDR3 is TGCGCCAGCAGCTTGGTTGACCTAAGAAATTCACCCCTCCACTTT. This codes for CASSLVDLRNSPLHF.

The table lists this clonotype with a few counts. This sequence joins TRBV7-9 and TRBJ1-1, with D possibly TRBD1 on 6 matching bases. Trimming removed 7 bases from V and 3 bases from J, with 15 bases in between. Germline CDR1 and CDR2: SEHNR and FQNEAQ (reference sequence). The CDR3 totals 14 residues. Here the CDR3 reads CASTGTRPDTEAFF. The DNA for the CDR3 is TGTGCCAGCACCGGGACAAGGCCGGACACTGAAGCTTTCTTT.

There are many counts of this clonotype. The rearrangement links TRBV12-3 or TRBV12-4 to TRBJ1-5, with a weak D call TRBD1 (5 bases). The CDR3 consists of 13 residues. V lost 7 bases and J 1 base, leaving 8 bases between the germline ends. The chain's CDR3 is CASTRTSNQPQHF. As DNA, the CDR3 is TGTGCCAGCACCCGGACAAGCAATCAGCCCCAGCATTTT.

This clonotype was recorded many times. The J gene is TRBJ1-1, the V gene TRBV12-3 or TRBV12-4, with 9 bases fitting TRBD1. After removal of 7 bases from V and 10 bases from J, the junction contained 19 bases not matched to a gene. This CDR3 contains 16 residues. CDR3 in DNA: TGTGCCAGCACCCCTGGCTGGGGACAGGGTTATTCCCGAGCTTTCTTT. It codes for CASTPGWGQGYSRAFF.

In its sample, this clonotype was seen many times. The V and J genes are TRBV6-1 and TRBJ2-2; tentative D call: TRBD2 (6 bases). The V gene's germline CDR1 is MNHNS and CDR2 SASEGT. The CDR3 is 17 residues long. V shed 7 bases and J shed 3 bases, with 21 bases lying between them. The CDR3 DNA sequence: TGTGCCAGCACCCAGGGAGGCCTGCGGAAAGACACCGGGGAGCTGTTTTTT. Protein: CASTQGGLRKDTGELFF.

The table lists this clonotype with a few counts. The chain joins TRBV4-1 to TRBJ1-6, with TRBD1 matching 7 bases. Germline CDR1 and CDR2: MGHRA and YSYEKL. There are 17 residues in the CDR3. With V trimmed by 3 bases and J by 6 bases, 11 bases remained unmatched. The CDR3 loop reads CASSHLSPGQTNSPLHF. CDR3 bases: TGCGCCAGCAGCCATTTATCCCCGGGACAGACTAATTCACCCCTCCACTTT.

This clonotype was detected only a few times. The CDR3 loop reads CASSHPGAHSYEQYF. The DNA of the CDR3 is TGTGCCAGCAGCCACCCCGGGGCCCACTCCTACGAGCAGTACTTC. The chain uses TRBV4-2 and TRBJ2-7; the D gene could be TRBD1 or TRBD2 (5 bases each). CDR3 length: 15 amino acids. Germline loops: CDR1 LGHNA, CDR2 YNFKEQ. The germline V and J ends were trimmed by 3 bases and 0 bases, with 12 bases remaining between them.

Ten or more counts support this clonotype. The chain carries TRBV6-5 and TRBJ1-1, with a possible D match to TRBD1 (6 bases). The CDR3 length is 13 residues. The V and J ends lost 6 bases and 1 base respectively, with 9 bases between them. Germline V gives CDR1 MNHEY, CDR2 SVGAGI. In nucleotides, the CDR3 is TGTGCCAGCAGGCAGGGGAAGAACACTGAAGCTTTCTTT. Translating it yields CASRQGKNTEAFF.

This clonotype was recorded at least ten times. The chain recombines TRBV20-1 with TRBJ2-7, with 11 bases that match TRBD2. Germline V CDR1 and CDR2: DFQATT, SNEGSKA (reference sequence). This CDR3 has 14 residues. V dropped 3 bases and J dropped 4; count of bases not matched to a gene: 5. CDR3 DNA: TGCAGTGCTAGGCCGGGACTAGCGGTATACGAGCAGTACTTC. Translating gives CSARPGLAVYEQYF.

This clonotype was picked up many times. This chain connects TRBV27 to TRBJ1-1; no clear D gene. Looked up from germline, CDR1 is MNHEY and CDR2 is SMNVEV (reference sequence). This CDR3 region has 13 residues. V lost 6 bases to trimming and J lost 0 bases, with 8 bases between them. CDR3 DNA sequence: TGTGCCAGCAGCAACTTCTTGAACACTGAAGCTTTCTTT. Its protein is CASSNFLNTEAFF.

The table lists this clonotype with a count of one. This chain uses TRBV10-3 with TRBJ1-2; D possibly corresponds to TRBD1 (5 bases). V shed 0 bases and J shed 8 bases, with 19 bases lying between them. The V gene's germline CDR1 is ENHRY and CDR2 SYGVKD. This CDR3 region has 16 residues. The CDR3 region is CAISESSGQSLRGYTF. The CDR3 bases are TGTGCCATCAGTGAGTCGTCGGGGCAGTCGTTGCGAGGCTACACCTTC.

This clonotype was found many times. The rearrangement uses TRBV7-2 and TRBJ2-7; no reliable D call. V lost 8 bases and J 4 bases, leaving 15 bases between the germline ends. Germline V gives CDR1 SGHTA, CDR2 FQGNSA. This CDR3 spans 13 amino acids. The CDR3 sequence is CASAPAVRYEQYF. CDR3 nucleotide sequence: TGTGCCAGCGCCCCGGCAGTACGTTACGAGCAGTACTTC.

This clonotype was recorded a few times. This rearrangement joins TRBV6-1 to TRBJ1-2; no reliable D call. The germline V gene encodes CDR1 MNHNS and CDR2 SASEGT. Trimming stripped 5 bases from V and 4 bases from J, with 17 bases between. The CDR3 has 15 amino acids. As DNA, the CDR3 is TGTGCCAGCAGTCAAGACGGAAACAGATTCTATGGCTACACCTTC. Translation gives CASSQDGNRFYGYTF.

The V and J genes are TRBV28 and TRBJ1-2; D gene unclear. The CDR3 is made up of 14 amino acids. Trimming removed 5 bases from V and 7 bases from J, with 17 bases in between. Germline assignment: CDR1 MDHEN and CDR2 SYDVKM. CDR3 nucleotides: TGTGCCAGCAGTCAACCCGGGTCCGCTGTTGGCTACACCTTC. Translated: CASSQPGSAVGYTF.

The chain joins TRBV7-2 to TRBJ2-5; 8 nucleotides agree with TRBD2. CDR1 is SGHTA and CDR2 is FQGNSA in the germline V gene. The CDR3 is made up of 15 amino acids. Trimming took 2 bases from V and 5 from J; bases not matched to a gene: 7. This CDR3 is CASSLWGGGSETQYF. The CDR3 DNA reads TGTGCCAGCAGCTTATGGGGCGGGGGGAGCGAGACCCAGTACTTC.

This clonotype was recorded many times. The chain recombines TRBV20-1 with TRBJ1-5; a possible D gene is TRBD1 (5 bases). CDR1 is DFQATT and CDR2 is SNEGSKA in the germline V gene (reference sequence). Deletions cut 7 bases from V and 4 bases from J, with 8 bases between. The CDR3 contains 11 residues. CDR3 coding DNA: TGCAGTGTCGGGGGAAATCAGCCCCAGCATTTT. Translating gives CSVGGNQPQHF.

This clonotype was picked up many times. The genes are TRBV2 and TRBJ1-5, with D possibly being TRBD1 (5 bases). CDR1 SNHLY and CDR2 FYNNEI come from the germline V gene. CDR3 length: 15 residues. Trimming shortened V by 2 bases and J by 6 bases, and 14 bases separated the two germline ends. CDR3 sequence reads: CASSESPRVAQPQHF. CDR3 DNA sequence: TGTGCCAGCAGTGAATCCCCCAGGGTTGCTCAGCCCCAGCATTTT.

This chain uses TRBV3-1 with TRBJ1-5; 7 bases agree with TRBD1. V was pared by 3 bases and J by 3 bases, with 5 bases of the junction left unmatched. Looked up from germline, CDR1 is LGHDT and CDR2 is YNNKEL (reference sequence). The CDR3 totals 15 residues. CDR3: CASSHRQGNNQPQHF. For the CDR3, the DNA is TGTGCCAGCAGCCACCGACAGGGTAACAATCAGCCCCAGCATTTT.

The sample holds many counts of this clonotype. The V call is TRBV19, the J call TRBJ1-6; D ambiguous. Between the trimmed V and J ends, which lost 3 bases and 7 bases, there was a span of 13 bases. CDR3 length: 15 residues. Germline V gene sequence: CDR1 LNHDA, CDR2 SQIVND (reference sequence). This chain's CDR3 is CASSIAGSANSPLHF. CDR3 sequence (DNA): TGTGCCAGTAGTATTGCGGGATCGGCGAATTCACCCCTCCACTTT.

This clonotype was seen ten or more times. This chain connects TRBV20-1 to TRBJ1-6; possible D gene TRBD1, 5 bases. Trimming left V 0 bases short and J 6 bases short, with 12 bases between. CDR1 and CDR2 (germline): DFQATT, SNEGSKA (reference sequence). The CDR3 consists of 15 residues. CDR3 nucleotides: TGCAGTGCTAGAGATACCCGGGGGAGTAATTCACCCCTCCACTTT. It encodes CSARDTRGSNSPLHF.